The 26 T cell receptor beta chains given below trace back to one sample, sequenced in a study of T cells in Graves' hyperthyroidism and ophthalmopathy. The source material, RNA transcripts, was used to amplify TCR beta CDR3 regions. The primer set for the first-round RT-PCR of the TCR CDR3 was HTBI. TCRdb re-called the multiplex PCR reads through MiXCR, storing one row per CDR3 protein. This sample has some 770,000 distinct CDR3 sequences, with roughly 17% found just once. The sample taken for sequencing was blood. The source is a young man with Graves' hyperthyroidism.

This clonotype was recorded many times. The chain uses TRBV7-9 and TRBJ2-7, with 8 bases that match TRBD1. CDR3 length: 14 residues. Germline lookup yields CDR1 SEHNR and CDR2 FQNEAQ (reference sequence). J lost 4 bases, V lost 5 bases, and 7 bases had no gene match. CDR3 region: CASSPKRTGYEQYF. The DNA for the CDR3 is TGTGCCAGCAGCCCGAAAAGGACAGGGTACGAGCAGTACTTC.

This clonotype was recorded a few times. The chain employs TRBV6-1 and TRBJ2-2, with D uncertain. The CDR3 length is 10 residues. V lost 6 bases to trimming and J lost 10 bases, with 6 bases between them. In germline, CDR1 is MNHNS, CDR2 SASEGT. CDR3: CASSDKELFF. The DNA of the CDR3 is TGTGCCAGCAGCGATAAGGAGCTGTTTTTT.

There are many counts of this clonotype. The V call is TRBV11-1, the J call TRBJ2-7; 7 positions match TRBD1. The CDR3 totals 12 residues. V lost 8 bases and J lost 2; bases outside the gene matches: 3. CDR1 is SGHAT, CDR2 FQDESV, per germline (reference sequence). CDR3 protein: CASRDSTYEQYF. CDR3 bases: TGTGCCAGCCGGGACAGTACCTACGAGCAGTACTTC.

This clonotype has a count of ten or more. The J gene is TRBJ2-7, the V gene TRBV28; D call uncertain. The CDR3 consists of 14 residues. Germline CDR1 MDHEN, CDR2 SYDVKM. Deletions cut 4 bases from V and 2 bases from J, with 12 bases between. CDR3 nucleotide sequence: TGTGCCAGCAGTTCTCTACCGGGCCCCTACGAGCAGTACTTC. Translation gives CASSSLPGPYEQYF.

This clonotype was detected ten times or more. The V gene is TRBV18, the J gene TRBJ1-1; D remains ambiguous. V was cut by 0 bases and J by 4 bases, with 12 bases left in between. CDR1 is KGHSH, CDR2 LQKENI, per germline. CDR3 length: 15 amino acids. CDR3 loop: CASSPPGWGGTEAFF. CDR3 coding DNA: TGTGCCAGCTCACCACCTGGGTGGGGTGGCACTGAAGCTTTCTTT.

This chain joins TRBV15 and TRBJ2-1; D is undetermined. Trimming pared 0 bases from V and 4 bases from J, leaving 10 bases between. Germline CDR1 and CDR2: LNHNV and YYDKDF (reference sequence). The length of the CDR3 is 15 residues. The CDR3 coding sequence is TGTGCCACCAGCAGAGAAGCAGGAAAATACAATGAGCAGTTCTTC. Amino acid sequence: CATSREAGKYNEQFF.

This clonotype was seen ten or more times. This chain uses TRBV7-9 with TRBJ2-7, with 11 positions matching TRBD2. Trimming took 5 bases from V and 5 from J; bases not matched to a gene: 8. The CDR3 is made up of 15 amino acids. Germline CDR1 is SEHNR and CDR2 is FQNEAQ (reference sequence). In nucleotides, the CDR3 is TGTGCCAGCAGCCCCGGACTAGCGGGCGCCCACGAGCAGTACTTC. This gives the protein CASSPGLAGAHEQYF.

The chain combines TRBV14 with TRBJ2-1; 12 nucleotides match TRBD1. Per the germline V gene, CDR1 is SGHDN and CDR2 is FVKESK. V dropped 1 base and J dropped 9; count of bases not matched to a gene: 7. CDR3 length: 16 amino acids. In nucleotides, the CDR3 is TGTGCCAGCAGCCAAGTCCGCGGGACAGGGGGCGGTGAGCAGTTCTTC. The encoded protein is CASSQVRGTGGGEQFF.

The V call is TRBV27, the J call TRBJ2-7; possibly TRBD1 for D (6 bases). Trimming pared 3 bases from V and 0 bases from J, leaving 9 bases between. Looked up from germline, CDR1 is MNHEY and CDR2 is SMNVEV (reference sequence). This CDR3 region has 14 residues. For the CDR3, the DNA is TGTGCCAGCAGTTTCCAACAGGGCTCCTACGAGCAGTACTTC. Translated, it gives CASSFQQGSYEQYF.

Remarks on this clonotype: A much larger clone is a single base away; this may be a read error. The J gene is TRBJ2-7, the V gene TRBV30; TRBD2 matches at 11 bases. Germline assignment: CDR1 GTSNPN and CDR2 SVGIG (reference sequence). The CDR3 spans 16 residues. CDR3 coding DNA: TGTGCCTGGAGTGGACGACTAGCGGGAAACTCCTACGAGCAGCACTTC. It translates to CAWSGRLAGNSYEQHF.

There are many counts of this clonotype. The J gene is TRBJ2-3, the V gene TRBV29-1; D is undetermined. The CDR3 runs 11 residues. V was cut by 6 bases and J by 2 bases, with 6 bases left in between. Germline V gene sequence: CDR1 SQVTM, CDR2 ANQGSEA. The CDR3 sequence is CSVKVTDTQYF. The CDR3 coding sequence is TGCAGCGTCAAGGTCACAGATACGCAGTATTTT.

This clonotype was found a few times. The V and J genes are TRBV9 and TRBJ1-5; no definite D call. The CDR3 is made up of 14 amino acids. The V gene lost 4 bases and the J gene lost 2 bases, with 10 bases spanning the gap. Per the germline V gene, CDR1 is SGDLS and CDR2 is YYNGEE. CDR3 sequence: CASSREGGNQPQHF. The CDR3 DNA is TGTGCCAGCAGCCGCGAGGGCGGCAATCAGCCCCAGCATTTT.

This clonotype occurred a few times. This clone may be a read error of a much larger clone one base away. The V gene is TRBV6-6, the J gene TRBJ1-2; D remains unclear. V lost 1 base to trimming and J lost 2 bases, with 5 bases between them. This CDR3 contains 13 residues. In germline, CDR1 is MNHNY, CDR2 SVGAGI (reference sequence). CDR3 loop: CASSYWGNYGYTF. In DNA form, the CDR3 reads TGTGCCAGCAGTTACTGGGGAAACTATGGCTACACCTTC.

This clonotype was detected a few times. The chain carries TRBV14 and TRBJ2-2; D gene unclear. Trimming pared 4 bases from V and 3 bases from J, leaving 9 bases between. The germline gives CDR1 SGHDN, CDR2 FVKESK. This CDR3 comprises 14 residues. The CDR3 region is CASSRSRYTGELFF. The CDR3 bases are TGTGCCAGCAGCCGGTCTAGGTACACCGGGGAGCTGTTTTTT.

The J gene is TRBJ1-5, the V gene TRBV9, with D perhaps matching TRBD1 (5 bases). CDR3 size: 15 residues. With 2 bases removed from V and 6 bases from J, the gap between germline ends came to 15 bases. Germline CDR1 reads SGDLS; CDR2 reads YYNGEE. The CDR3 nucleotides are TGTGCCAGCAGCGTTAGCGGGGCATGGACTCAGCCCCAGCATTTT. Its protein is CASSVSGAWTQPQHF.

This clonotype was observed many times. The chain carries TRBV10-3 and TRBJ1-6; no clear D. The CDR3 contains 13 residues. CDR1 is ENHRY and CDR2 is SYGVKD in the germline V gene. The ends were cut back, 4 bases at V and 8 bases at J, with 9 bases in the middle. The CDR3: CAISAREDSPLHF. In DNA, the CDR3 is TGTGCCATCAGTGCCCGGGAGGATTCACCCCTCCACTTT.

This clonotype was found a few times. The V call is TRBV7-6, the J call TRBJ2-5, with 12 bases matching TRBD2. Germline loops: CDR1 SGHVS, CDR2 FNYEAQ. V shed 3 bases and J 5 bases; nucleotides not matched to a gene: 7. This CDR3 is 16 amino acids long. The DNA of the CDR3 is TGTGCCAGCAGCTTCAGACTAGCGGGAGTCGGTGAGACCCAGTACTTC. Translation: CASSFRLAGVGETQYF.

The chain uses TRBV18 and TRBJ1-3; D unclear. Trimming removed 5 bases at V and 1 base at J, with 12 bases between. The germline gives CDR1 KGHSH, CDR2 LQKENI. The CDR3 spans 15 residues. The CDR3 DNA reads TGTGCCAGCTCATCGATACATGCATCTGGAAACACCATATATTTT. Its translation: CASSSIHASGNTIYF.

This clonotype was detected many times. This chain joins TRBV5-1 and TRBJ2-3; 7 nucleotides line up with TRBD2. Trimming cost V 1 base and J 4 bases; bases outside gene matches: 3. The V gene's germline CDR1 is SGHRS and CDR2 YFSETQ. This CDR3 is built from 14 residues. CDR3 loop: CASSLSGVPDTQYF. CDR3 coding DNA: TGCGCCAGCAGCTTGAGCGGGGTCCCAGATACGCAGTATTTT.

Details on this clonotype: This may stem from a read error, because a much larger clone lies one nucleotide away. This chain uses TRBV7-2 with TRBJ2-5, with 8 bases identical to TRBD2. Germline V CDR1 and CDR2: SGHTA, FQGNSA. The ends lost 5 bases at V and 5 bases at J; junction bases unmatched: 13. The CDR3 loop spans 16 amino acids. The DNA for the CDR3 is TGTGCCAGCAGCCCCCAGGGTAGCGGGAATACGGAGACCCAGTACTTC. Its translation is CASSPQGSGNTETQYF.

The chain joins TRBV3-1 to TRBJ2-1; a weak D match, TRBD2 (6 bases). Germline V gene lookup returns CDR1 LGHDT and CDR2 YNNKEL (reference sequence). V lost 0 bases, J lost 1 base, and 10 bases lay in between. The CDR3 consists of 16 residues. The CDR3 nucleotides read TGTGCCAGCAGCCAAGATTGGGGGGATTCCTACAATGAGCAGTTCTTC. Translating gives CASSQDWGDSYNEQFF.

The chain combines TRBV6-1 with TRBJ1-4; D call uncertain. CDR3 length: 15 amino acids. The V end was cut by 2 bases, the J end by 0 bases, with 7 bases between. Germline V gene sequence: CDR1 MNHNS, CDR2 SASEGT. This CDR3 is CASSENSSTNEKLFF. In DNA form, the CDR3 reads TGTGCCAGCAGTGAAAACAGCTCAACTAATGAAAAACTGTTTTTT.

This clonotype was seen once. A much bigger clone sits one base away, suggesting this may be a read error. This chain joins TRBV2 and TRBJ1-1; unclear D gene. The CDR3 is 15 residues long. From germline, CDR1 is SNHLY and CDR2 FYNNEI. CDR3 loop: CASTASPYPNTEASF. Here the CDR3 DNA reads TGTGCCAGCACGGCCAGCCCCTACCCGAACACTGAAGCTTCCTTT.

Ten or more counts support this clonotype. The rearrangement links TRBV6-1 to TRBJ2-5, with TRBD1 matching over 8 bases. The CDR3 is made up of 13 amino acids. The germline CDR1 and CDR2 sequences are MNHNS and SASEGT. J lost 5 bases, V lost 6 bases, and 5 bases had no gene match. CDR3 in amino acids: CASSERDRETQYF. Here the CDR3 DNA reads TGTGCCAGCAGCGAACGGGACAGGGAGACCCAGTACTTC.

For the CDR3, the DNA is TGCAGTGCTAGAGGCGGGAGTCACAATGAGCAGTTCTTC. Its protein product is CSARGGSHNEQFF. This chain joins TRBV20-1 and TRBJ2-1; the match to TRBD2 covers 7 bases. CDR3 length: 13 residues. The V gene's germline CDR1 is DFQATT and CDR2 SNEGSKA (reference sequence). V shed 1 base and J 5 bases; nucleotides not matched to a gene: 2.

This clonotype was recorded many times. The V gene is TRBV20-1, the J gene TRBJ2-7; possibly TRBD2 for D (6 bases). CDR3 size: 12 residues. Trimming took off 3 bases at V and 0 bases at J, with 6 bases between the two ends. Germline-derived CDR1 and CDR2 are DFQATT and SNEGSKA (reference sequence). The chain's CDR3 is CSASGSSYEQYF. CDR3 coding DNA: TGCAGTGCTAGCGGGAGCTCCTACGAGCAGTACTTC.